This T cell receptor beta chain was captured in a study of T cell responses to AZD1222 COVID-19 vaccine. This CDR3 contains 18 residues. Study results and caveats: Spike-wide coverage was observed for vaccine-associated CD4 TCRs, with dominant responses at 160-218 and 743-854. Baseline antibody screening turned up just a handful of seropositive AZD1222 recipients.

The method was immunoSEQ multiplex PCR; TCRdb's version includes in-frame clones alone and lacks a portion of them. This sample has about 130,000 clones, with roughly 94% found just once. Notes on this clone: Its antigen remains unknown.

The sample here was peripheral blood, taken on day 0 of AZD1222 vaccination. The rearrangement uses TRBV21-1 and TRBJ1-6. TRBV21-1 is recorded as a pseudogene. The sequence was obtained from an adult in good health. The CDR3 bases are TGTGCCAGCAGCAAGGGAGGGACTGCGAGCTCCTATAATTCACCCCTCCACTTT. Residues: CASSKGGTASSYNSPLHF.